Listed below are T cell receptor beta chains from one sample, sequenced in a study of shared clonotypes between healthy human individuals. Repertoires were generated with immunoSEQ multiplex PCR, while TCRdb's copy carries only in-frame clones and drops some. This table holds about 2.4 million clones, over 85% found once. The sequencing input was naive CD4+ T cells from PBMCs. These receptor sequences come from a man between 18 and 29 years old in good health. Some clones in this sample may be carry-over from other donors' samples. The CDR3 runs from the conserved cysteine through the conserved F or W. The D gene is left open where the match is weak. Only part of the rows carry a size: once, few, many, or a class if the clone is expanded.

v_gene,j_gene,abundance,d_gene,CDR3nt,CDR3aa
TRBV30,TRBJ2-1,.,.,TGTGCCACAATTATCAGCTCCTACAATGAGCAGTTCTTC,CATIISSYNEQFF
TRBV5-4,TRBJ2-3,.,TRBD2,TGTGCCAGCAGGAAAGGGACTAGCGGGAGCACAGATACGCAGTATTTT,CASRKGTSGSTDTQYF
TRBV30,TRBJ2-7,once,.,TGTGCTTTCGGGATAGAATTATTATCCGAGCAGTACTTC,CAFGIELLSEQYF
TRBV18,TRBJ1-1,.,TRBD1,TGTGCCAGCTCCAGGACAGGGAACACTGAAGCTTTCTTT,CASSRTGNTEAFF
TRBV6-5,TRBJ2-7,.,.,TGTGCCAGCAGCCTCGGACTGTATACCTACGAGCAGTACTTC,CASSLGLYTYEQYF
TRBV18,TRBJ2-7,.,.,TGTGCCAGCTCACTCACACCGGGTTCTCCCTACGAGCAGTACTTC,CASSLTPGSPYEQYF
TRBV5-4,TRBJ1-2,.,.,TGTGCCAGCAGCCTCTGGGTAGGGCTTGGCTACACCTTC,CASSLWVGLGYTF
TRBV7-9,TRBJ2-5,.,.,TGTGCCAGCAGCTTATCTCTGATACAAGAGACCCAGTACTTC,CASSLSLIQETQYF
TRBV20-1,TRBJ2-7,.,.,TGCAGTGCTAGAGATATGGTCGAGCAGTACTTC,CSARDMVEQYF
TRBV30,TRBJ1-3,.,.,TGTGCCTGGAGTGTTATACGAACAGGAAACACCATATATTTT,CAWSVIRTGNTIYF
TRBV9,TRBJ2-2,.,.,TGTGCCAGCAGCGTAGGCTGGGGTACGAACACCGGGGAGCTGTTTTTT,CASSVGWGTNTGELFF
TRBV9,TRBJ2-7,.,TRBD2,TGTGCCAGCAGCGAAGGAGCTAGCGGCTCCTACGAGCAGTACTTC,CASSEGASGSYEQYF
TRBV30,TRBJ1-1,few,.,TGTGCCTGGAGTCGTTTAGCGGAAGCTTTCTTT,CAWSRLAEAFF
TRBV18,TRBJ2-1,.,.,TGTGCCAGCTCACCACGAGTCCAGCGCTATGAGCAGTTCTTC,CASSPRVQRYEQFF
TRBV7-8,TRBJ1-1,.,.,TGTGCCAGCAGCTCTCCAGCCTTGAACACTGAAGCTTTCTTT,CASSSPALNTEAFF
TRBV7-2,TRBJ2-5,.,.,TGTGCCAGCGCCCAAGGACAGACAGAGACCCAGTACTTC,CASAQGQTETQYF
TRBV7-2,TRBJ1-2,once,.,TGTGCCAGCAGCCCAACGAGGAGCTATGGCTACACCTTC,CASSPTRSYGYTF
TRBV18,TRBJ2-4,.,.,TGTGCCAGCTCACCATCAGGGGGACTTGGGAACATTCAGTACTTC,CASSPSGGLGNIQYF
TRBV28,TRBJ1-6,.,TRBD1,TGTGCCAGCAGGTGGGGACAGGGGGTCTCACCCCTCCACTTT,CASRWGQGVSPLHF
TRBV28,TRBJ1-4,.,TRBD1,TGTGCCAGCGGACAGGGGGTGTCTAATGAAAAACTGTTTTTT,CASGQGVSNEKLFF
TRBV6-5,TRBJ2-3,.,.,TGTGCCAGCAGCGCCGAGGGGGGGATGGGGCAGTATTTT,CASSAEGGMGQYF
TRBV27,TRBJ2-7,.,.,TGTGCCAGCAGTACCACCACCGGCGGGCAGGGTACTGAGCAGTACTTC,CASSTTTGGQGTEQYF
TRBV4-3,TRBJ1-1,once,.,TGCGCCAGCAGCCGAAACAGAGGGGACACTGAAGCTTTCTTT,CASSRNRGDTEAFF
TRBV7-2,TRBJ1-3,.,TRBD1,TGTGCCAGCAGCTTAGGGACAGGGGGGTTCTCTGGAAACACCATATATTTT,CASSLGTGGFSGNTIYF
TRBV5-4,TRBJ2-5,.,.,TGTGCCAGCAGCTTGGGACTGAACGAAGAGACCCAGTACTTC,CASSLGLNEETQYF
TRBV7-6,TRBJ1-3,.,.,TGTGCCAGCAGCTTAGGTCCCGCGTCGCAAAGCTCTGGAAACACCATATATTTT,CASSLGPASQSSGNTIYF
TRBV9,TRBJ1-1,.,.,TGTGCCAGCAGCGTAGACCCTTTACAGACAATGAACACTGAAGCTTTCTTT,CASSVDPLQTMNTEAFF
TRBV5-6,TRBJ1-1,.,.,TGTGCCAGCAGCTTGGACGGATGGAACACTGAAGCTTTCTTT,CASSLDGWNTEAFF
TRBV5-4,TRBJ2-5,.,.,TGTGCCAGCAGCCCTCCGGTAGGGACCCAGTACTTC,CASSPPVGTQYF
TRBV28,TRBJ2-1,.,TRBD2,TGTGCCAGCAGTTCCATGGGACTAGCGCGGTTCTTC,CASSSMGLARFF
TRBV5-8,TRBJ2-5,.,.,TGTGCCAGCAGCTGGATTTGGGGTTTAGGGGAGACCCAGTACTTC,CASSWIWGLGETQYF
TRBV5-1,TRBJ1-4,.,.,TGCGCCAGCAGCTTGATGCCTCCGGGGAGTGAAAAACTGTTTTTT,CASSLMPPGSEKLFF
TRBV27,TRBJ2-7,.,TRBD1,TGTGCCAGCAGGCCCTCCGGGACAGGGTTATACGAGCAGTACTTC,CASRPSGTGLYEQYF
TRBV10-2,TRBJ2-3,.,.,TGCGCCAGCAGTGAAGGGGGGAGAACAGATACGCAGTATTTT,CASSEGGRTDTQYF
TRBV27,TRBJ2-7,.,TRBD1,TGTGCCAGCAGTCAGCCGGGACAGGGAACCTACGAGCAGTACTTC,CASSQPGQGTYEQYF
TRBV4-2,TRBJ2-1,.,TRBD2,TGTGCCAGCAGCCAAGATCCGACTAGCGGTATTTCCAATGAGCAGTTCTTC,CASSQDPTSGISNEQFF
TRBV28,TRBJ1-2,.,.,TGTGCCAGCAGCGAAACCGGGACACCACGAGGGCATTATGGCTACACCTTC,CASSETGTPRGHYGYTF
TRBV2,TRBJ2-7,.,.,TGTGCCAGCAGGGGTTGGTCCAACTCCTACGAGCAGTACTTC,CASRGWSNSYEQYF
TRBV5-6,TRBJ2-6,.,.,TGTGCCAGCAGCTTGGGGCCTGGGGCCAACGTCCTGACTTTC,CASSLGPGANVLTF
TRBV6-5,TRBJ2-1,.,.,TGTGCCAGCAAAGACGGGAGTCGGGCGTTCTTC,CASKDGSRAFF
TRBV7-3,TRBJ2-7,.,TRBD2,TGTGCCAGCAGCTTTCCGGCCGGACCGGGACTAGCGGGAGTTGGTCCGCGAGAGCAGTACTTC,CASSFPAGPGLAGVGPREQYF
TRBV19,TRBJ2-2,.,.,TGTGCCAGTAGTATAGTGGGGACCGGCGGGGAGCTGTTTTTT,CASSIVGTGGELFF
TRBV29-1,TRBJ1-1,.,.,TGCAGCGTTGCCCTTTATCAGAACACTGAAGCTTTCTTT,CSVALYQNTEAFF
TRBV7-9,TRBJ2-3,.,TRBD1,TGTGCCAGCAGCTTACAGGGGGCCACAGATACGCAGTATTTT,CASSLQGATDTQYF
TRBV5-1,TRBJ2-2,once,.,TGCGCCAGCAGCCCCGGGGCCAGCCTATCGAACACCGGGGAGCTGTTTTTT,CASSPGASLSNTGELFF
TRBV4-1,TRBJ2-3,once,.,TGCGCCAGCAGCCAAGGGGTAGGAACAGATACGCAGTATTTT,CASSQGVGTDTQYF
TRBV2,TRBJ2-1,.,.,TGTGCCAGCAGTGAACAACTACCACTCTACAATGAGCAGTTCTTC,CASSEQLPLYNEQFF
TRBV6-1,TRBJ2-1,.,.,TGTGCCAGCAGTAGGGTGTACAATGAGCAGTTCTTC,CASSRVYNEQFF
TRBV4-3,TRBJ2-1,once,TRBD2,TGCGCCAGCAGCCTCCGACTAGCGGGATTCAATGAGCAGTTCTTC,CASSLRLAGFNEQFF
TRBV7-9,TRBJ2-6,.,TRBD1,TGTGCCAGCAGCTTGATGACCGGGACAGGGGGTTCCGGGGCCAACGTCCTGACTTTC,CASSLMTGTGGSGANVLTF
TRBV5-8,TRBJ2-7,.,TRBD2,TGTGCCAGCAGCACCCCCTTCGCGGGAGTCTTCGAGCAGTACTTC,CASSTPFAGVFEQYF
TRBV28,TRBJ1-4,few,.,TGTGCCAGCAGTTCCGGGGGGGCAACTAATGAAAAACTGTTTTTT,CASSSGGATNEKLFF